The 25 T cell receptor beta chains given below trace back to one sample, sequenced in a study of OX40 agonist ivuxolimab in advanced cancers. The protocol used for the library was the immunoSEQ multiplex PCR assay. The table comes from immuneACCESS by way of TCRdb, which keeps in-frame sequences with V and J called. Part of the clones is missing from these tables; in studies checked, under half for an unresolved V gene and the rest for unknown reasons. This sample has about 59,000 clones in its table, and 84% of those were observed once. Around 2.1% of the sample is taken by the ten largest. Here the sequenced sample was CD4+ or CD8+ T cells sorted from blood, taken in a trial of the OX40 agonist ivuxolimab. The source of these receptors is an adult with an advanced solid tumor such as melanoma, head and neck, liver or kidney cancer.

This CDR3 is CASSLSGGYGYTF. In nucleotides, the CDR3 is TGTGCCAGCAGCCTTTCTGGGGGTTATGGCTACACCTTC. This chain connects TRBV7-2 to TRBJ1-2; a weak D match, TRBD1 (5 bases). This CDR3 is built from 13 residues. Germline V gene sequence: CDR1 SGHTA, CDR2 FQGNSA. The V end was cut by 5 bases, the J end by 5 bases, with 12 bases between.

The rearrangement uses TRBV2 and TRBJ1-1; D possibly corresponds to TRBD1 (6 bases). V shed 5 bases and J shed 3 bases, with 10 bases lying between them. Looked up from germline, CDR1 is SNHLY and CDR2 is FYNNEI. CDR3 length equals 13 residues. The CDR3 protein is CASSPTGYTEAFF. The CDR3 region has the DNA TGTGCCAGCAGTCCAACAGGGTACACTGAAGCTTTCTTT.

The chain uses TRBV30 and TRBJ2-2; 7 nucleotides align to TRBD1. CDR3 size: 14 residues. V dropped 5 bases and J dropped 6; count of bases not matched to a gene: 9. Germline CDR1 reads GTSNPN; CDR2 reads SVGIG (reference sequence). The CDR3 DNA reads TGTGCCTGGGGTAAAGGGGGCGCAGCCGGGGAGCTGTTTTTT. Translating gives CAWGKGGAAGELFF.

The chain recombines TRBV4-1 with TRBJ2-7; TRBD2 might be the D (7 bases). The germline CDR1 and CDR2 sequences are MGHRA and YSYEKL. This CDR3 is 15 amino acids long. V was cut by 4 bases and J by 5 bases, with 18 bases left in between. CDR3 loop: CASSRGGLLRNEQYF. The CDR3 nucleotides read TGCGCCAGCAGCCGGGGGGGGCTTCTTCGAAACGAGCAGTACTTC.

This clone has only one observation. This chain uses TRBV2 with TRBJ2-3; D possibly corresponds to TRBD2 (6 bases). V gave up 7 bases and J gave up 2 bases, with 13 bases separating them. Germline V gives CDR1 SNHLY, CDR2 FYNNEI. The CDR3 contains 14 residues. The CDR3 DNA reads TGTGCCAGCACTCAAGGGACTTCCACAGATACGCAGTATTTT. The encoded protein is CASTQGTSTDTQYF.

The rearrangement links TRBV5-4 to TRBJ2-3, with TRBD1 as a possible D gene (5 bases). Germline lookup yields CDR1 SGHNT and CDR2 YYREEE (reference sequence). The CDR3 has 14 residues. V was shortened by 4 bases and J by 4 bases, with 13 bases between the two germline ends. CDR3 sequence reads: CASSPVREADTQYF. CDR3 coding DNA: TGTGCCAGCAGCCCGGTCAGGGAAGCAGATACGCAGTATTTT.

This chain joins TRBV30 and TRBJ2-1; D ambiguous. Trimming removed 2 bases from V and 0 bases from J, with 5 bases in between. Per the germline V gene, CDR1 is GTSNPN and CDR2 is SVGIG (reference sequence). The CDR3 is 13 residues long. CDR3 residues: CAWSLSSYNEQFF. Here the CDR3 DNA reads TGTGCCTGGAGTCTCAGCTCCTACAATGAGCAGTTCTTC.

The rearrangement uses TRBV19 and TRBJ2-1; 9 nucleotides agree with TRBD1. CDR3 length equals 15 residues. The ends lost 6 bases at V and 5 bases at J; junction bases unmatched: 8. CDR1 is LNHDA, CDR2 SQIVND, per germline (reference sequence). CDR3 amino acids: CASSNRGPYDNEQFF. The CDR3, as DNA: TGTGCCAGTAGCAACAGGGGGCCCTATGACAATGAGCAGTTCTTC.

V usage is TRBV28 and J usage is TRBJ2-7, with TRBD1 matching over 7 bases. This CDR3 is built from 14 residues. After removal of 4 bases from V and 0 bases from J, the junction contained 3 bases not matched to a gene. Per the germline V gene, CDR1 is MDHEN and CDR2 is SYDVKM. The CDR3, as DNA: TGTGCCAGCAGTTCGGGACAGAACTCCTACGAGCAGTACTTC. This gives the protein CASSSGQNSYEQYF.

The V gene is TRBV7-9, the J gene TRBJ2-5; 11 bases match TRBD2. CDR1 is SEHNR, CDR2 FQNEAQ, per germline (reference sequence). The CDR3 loop spans 16 amino acids. V gave up 3 bases and J gave up 5 bases; unmatched junction bases: 8. The CDR3 loop is CASSLRLAGRWETQYF. The CDR3 coding sequence is TGTGCCAGCAGCTTGCGACTAGCGGGGCGCTGGGAGACCCAGTACTTC.

CDR3 residues: CASSLIWTGQDTQYF. CDR3 sequence (DNA): TGCGCCAGCAGCTTGATTTGGACAGGGCAAGATACGCAGTATTTT. The chain has TRBV5-1 and TRBJ2-3, with TRBD1 identical over 8 bases. J lost 5 bases, V lost 1 base, and 6 bases had no gene match. The germline gives CDR1 SGHRS, CDR2 YFSETQ. The CDR3 is made up of 15 amino acids.

The chain joins TRBV11-2 to TRBJ2-2; D gene ambiguous. The CDR3 sequence is 13 residues long. The V gene lost 0 bases and the J gene lost 7 bases, with 6 bases spanning the gap. Germline loops: CDR1 SGHAT, CDR2 FQNNGV. The DNA of the CDR3 is TGTGCCAGCAGCTTAGATTTCCACGGGGAGCTGTTTTTT. This gives the protein CASSLDFHGELFF.

J is TRBJ2-7 and V is TRBV25-1; D is undetermined. This CDR3 has 13 residues. The germline V and J ends were trimmed by 5 bases and 0 bases, with 8 bases remaining between them. CDR1 is MGHDK, CDR2 SYGVNS, per germline. The CDR3 DNA sequence: TGTGCCAGCAGTAAGGCCAGCTCCTACGAGCAGTACTTC. This sequence encodes CASSKASSYEQYF.

The table lists this clone with a count of one. The gene calls are TRBV28 and TRBJ2-7, with D uncertain. Trimming removed 2 bases from V and 0 bases from J, with 14 bases in between. The germline V gene has CDR1 MDHEN and CDR2 SYDVKM. The CDR3 runs to 16 residues. The chain's CDR3 is CASSLRAAVSSYEQYF. CDR3 DNA: TGTGCCAGCAGTTTACGGGCCGCCGTGAGCTCCTACGAGCAGTACTTC.

The rearrangement links TRBV18 to TRBJ2-1, with unresolved D. The CDR3 is made up of 13 amino acids. The ends were cut back, 5 bases at V and 10 bases at J, with 15 bases in the middle. CDR1 KGHSH and CDR2 LQKENI come from the germline V gene. Here the CDR3 reads CASSWQEFKEQFF. In DNA form, the CDR3 reads TGTGCCAGCTCATGGCAGGAGTTTAAGGAGCAGTTCTTC.

This chain joins TRBV5-6 and TRBJ2-7, with D maybe TRBD1 (5 bases). Between the trimmed V and J ends, which lost 2 bases and 6 bases, there was a span of 9 bases. Germline V gene lookup returns CDR1 SGHDT and CDR2 YYEEEE. The CDR3 runs 12 residues. CDR3 nucleotides: TGTGCCAGCAGCTTTAGGACACCCGAGCAGTACTTC. Its protein product is CASSFRTPEQYF. Based on the CDR3 plus reference TRBV5-6 and TRBJ2-7, the full variable domain is DAGVTQSPTHLIKTRGQQVTLRCSPKSGHDTVSWYQQALGQGPQFIFQYYEEEERQRGNFPDRFSGHQFPNYSSELNVNALLLGDSALYLCASSFRTPEQYFGPGTRLTVT.

This rearrangement joins TRBV2 to TRBJ1-2; D is unresolved. The V gene's germline CDR1 is SNHLY and CDR2 FYNNEI. There are 13 residues in the CDR3. Trimming shortened V by 3 bases and J by 3 bases, and 8 bases separated the two germline ends. The chain's CDR3 is CASSEGQDYGYTF. DNA for the CDR3: TGTGCCAGCAGTGAGGGTCAGGACTATGGCTACACCTTC.

In its sample, this clone was seen a few times. The chain has TRBV29-1 and TRBJ1-1; D is uncertain. Trimming cost V 5 bases and J 11 bases, with 6 bases left between them. The CDR3 extends over 8 amino acids. Germline CDR1 and CDR2: SQVTM and ANQGSEA. In DNA form, the CDR3 reads TGCAGCGTTACTGGCGCTTTCTTT. It yields the protein CSVTGAFF. Together with reference TRBV29-1 and TRBJ1-1, the CDR3 gives the full variable domain: SAVISQKPSRDICQRGTSLTIQCQVDSQVTMMFWYRQQPGQSLTLIATANQGSEATYESGFVIDKFPISRPNLTFSTLTVSNMSPEDSSIYLCSVTGAFFGQGTRLTVV.

V and J are TRBV5-4 and TRBJ2-3; TRBD1 aligns across 8 bases. The V gene end was trimmed by 4 bases and the J gene end by 0 bases; junction bases not matched to a gene: 4. CDR1 and CDR2 (germline): SGHNT, YYREEE (reference sequence). The CDR3 consists of 15 residues. CDR3 in amino acids: CASSLGQGSTDTQYF. CDR3 coding DNA: TGTGCCAGCAGCCTAGGACAGGGTAGCACAGATACGCAGTATTTT.

The J gene is TRBJ2-7, the V gene TRBV18; TRBD2 matches at 8 bases. In germline, CDR1 is KGHSH, CDR2 LQKENI. There are 15 residues in the CDR3. With V trimmed by 0 bases and J by 5 bases, 6 bases remained unmatched. CDR3 sequence (DNA): TGTGCCAGCTCACCACCGGAGCGGGAGAGGGACGAGCAGTACTTC. This translates into CASSPPERERDEQYF.

V gene TRBV19 combines with J gene TRBJ2-1, with 9 bases matching TRBD2. The junction had 13 bases not matched to a gene; V was cut back by 5 bases and J by 8 bases. The CDR3 is 16 amino acids. Germline assignment: CDR1 LNHDA and CDR2 SQIVND (reference sequence). DNA for the CDR3: TGTGCCAGTAGTGCACCTAGGGCGGGAGGGCTGGATGAGCAGTTCTTC. It is translated as CASSAPRAGGLDEQFF.

The DNA for the CDR3 is TGTGCCAGCAGTCAGTTGGACGGGGGTTCTAACTATGGCTACACCTTC. Protein product: CASSQLDGGSNYGYTF. The chain uses TRBV14 and TRBJ1-2, with D maybe TRBD1 (5 bases). The CDR3 loop spans 16 amino acids. Germline V gene lookup returns CDR1 SGHDN and CDR2 FVKESK. V was pared by 6 bases and J by 0 bases, with 17 bases between.

This clone was detected once. This sequence joins TRBV6-1 and TRBJ2-3; perhaps TRBD1 as D (5 bases). Trimming removed 11 bases from V and 2 bases from J, with 17 bases in between. There are 14 residues in the CDR3. Germline CDR1 is MNHNS and CDR2 is SASEGT. The CDR3 region is CACQGQGHTDTQYF. The DNA of the CDR3 is TGTGCCTGCCAAGGGCAGGGTCACACAGATACGCAGTATTTT.

The CDR3 loop reads CASSSTAPGGEQFF. CDR3 nucleotide sequence: TGTGCCAGCAGTTCGACTGCCCCGGGGGGTGAGCAGTTCTTC. The chain couples TRBV7-9 to TRBJ2-1, with 7 bases matching TRBD2. In germline, CDR1 is SEHNR, CDR2 FQNEAQ (reference sequence). With 6 bases clipped from V and 9 bases from J, the junction kept 11 bases outside the gene matches. This CDR3 is 14 amino acids long.

V gene TRBV28 combines with J gene TRBJ1-4; a possible D gene is TRBD1 (6 bases). Per the germline V gene, CDR1 is MDHEN and CDR2 is SYDVKM. This CDR3 has 15 amino acids. V lost 5 bases and J lost 0, with 10 bases in between. The CDR3 is CASSLAGATNEKLFF. The CDR3 coding sequence is TGTGCCAGCAGTCTGGCAGGGGCAACTAATGAAAAACTGTTTTTT.